These 27 T cell receptor beta chains came from one sample sequenced in a study of blood T cell repertoires in COVID-19. Using immunoSEQ multiplex PCR, the repertoire was profiled, and TCRdb retains in-frame clones only, with some absent. The table includes approximately 64,000 clones, 80% to 90% detected once. Input material: peripheral blood. The receptors were gathered from a woman aged 55-70 years with COVID-19, enrolled during active disease.

CDR3 DNA: TGTGCCAGCTCACCAGGGGGGGCCCAGTACGAGCAGTACTTC. Amino acids: CASSPGGAQYEQYF. J is TRBJ2-7 and V is TRBV18; tentative D call: TRBD2 (7 bases). V lost 2 bases and J lost 4, with 12 bases in between. CDR3 length equals 14 residues. The germline gives CDR1 KGHSH, CDR2 LQKENI. Based on the CDR3 plus reference TRBV18 and TRBJ2-7, the full variable domain is NAGVMQNPRHLVRRRGQEARLRCSPMKGHSHVYWYRQLPEEGLKFMVYLQKENIIDESGMPKERFSAEFPKEGPSILRIQQVVRGDSAAYFCASSPGGAQYEQYFGPGTRLTVT.

The table lists this clone with a count of one. The rearrangement links TRBV15 to TRBJ2-3, with TRBD1 matching 9 bases. Trimming cost V 10 bases and J 1 base; bases outside gene matches: 9. Germline V gene lookup returns CDR1 LNHNV and CDR2 YYDKDF (reference sequence). The CDR3 spans 15 residues. The CDR3 DNA reads TGTGCCATTAAAAACAGGGGGCCTCGCACAGATACGCAGTATTTT. It is translated as CAIKNRGPRTDTQYF.

The V and J genes are TRBV7-8 and TRBJ2-7; 9 bases match TRBD1. The CDR3 covers 14 residues. In germline, CDR1 is SGHVS, CDR2 FQNEAQ. The V segment lost 5 bases and the J segment 2 bases; nucleotides outside the gene matches: 4. The CDR3 DNA reads TGTGCCAGCAGCGGACAGGGGATACCCTACGAGCAGTACTTC. The encoded protein is CASSGQGIPYEQYF.

The J gene is TRBJ2-7, the V gene TRBV7-2; 8 positions agree with TRBD2. This CDR3 contains 15 residues. Germline CDR1 reads SGHTA; CDR2 reads FQGNSA. V lost 5 bases to trimming and J lost 0 bases; unmatched junction nucleotides: 6. CDR3 loop: CASSILAGLSYEQYF. The CDR3 nucleotides read TGTGCCAGCAGCATCCTAGCGGGCCTCTCCTACGAGCAGTACTTC. Variable domain in full (rest from reference TRBV7-2 and TRBJ2-7): GAGVSQSPSNKVTEKGKDVELRCDPISGHTALYWYRQSLGQGLEFLIYFQGNSAPDKSGLPSDRFSAERTGGSVSTLTIQRTQQEDSAVYLCASSILAGLSYEQYFGPGTRLTVT.

V usage is TRBV5-1 and J usage is TRBJ2-4; 9 bases align to TRBD1. The V gene's germline CDR1 is SGHRS and CDR2 YFSETQ. J lost 7 bases, V lost 6 bases, and 8 bases had no gene match. CDR3 length equals 14 residues. The CDR3, as DNA: TGCGCCAGCACCTGGGGGACAGGGTCGAACATTCAGTACTTC. Protein product: CASTWGTGSNIQYF. Filled out from reference TRBV5-1 and TRBJ2-4, the complete variable domain reads KAGVTQTPRYLIKTRGQQVTLSCSPISGHRSVSWYQQTPGQGLQFLFEYFSETQRNKGNFPGRFSGRQFSNSRSEMNVSTLELGDSALYLCASTWGTGSNIQYFGAGTRLSVL.

J is TRBJ1-2 and V is TRBV15; 7 positions agree with TRBD1. The germline V gene has CDR1 LNHNV and CDR2 YYDKDF (reference sequence). V shed 1 base and J 3 bases; nucleotides not matched to a gene: 2. The CDR3 has 14 residues. The CDR3 DNA reads as TGTGCCACCAGCAGAGCCGGGACAGACTATGGCTACACCTTC. As protein: CATSRAGTDYGYTF.

V usage is TRBV29-1 and J usage is TRBJ2-1; 11 nucleotides agree with TRBD2. Trimming cost V 4 bases and J 5 bases; bases outside gene matches: 13. CDR1 and CDR2 from the germline V gene are SQVTM and ANQGSEA. The CDR3 runs to 17 residues. The CDR3 sequence: CSVARTSGGPANNEQFF. In DNA form, the CDR3 reads TGCAGCGTTGCAAGAACTAGCGGGGGCCCGGCCAACAATGAGCAGTTCTTC.

This clone was seen a handful of times. The chain has TRBV7-2 and TRBJ2-7; maybe TRBD2 (5 bases). CDR1 SGHTA and CDR2 FQGNSA come from the germline V gene. The CDR3 has 15 residues. V shed 5 bases and J shed 0 bases, with 14 bases lying between them. CDR3 sequence: CASSISIGSSYEQYF. The CDR3 DNA is TGTGCCAGCAGCATTAGCATTGGGAGCTCCTACGAGCAGTACTTC.

The gene calls are TRBV30 and TRBJ2-1; D unclear. Germline CDR1 is GTSNPN and CDR2 is SVGIG (reference sequence). Trimming took 2 bases from V and 0 from J, leaving 5 bases between them. The CDR3 loop spans 13 amino acids. The CDR3 DNA follows: TGTGCCTGGAGTAGTAGCTCCTACAATGAGCAGTTCTTC. It is translated as CAWSSSSYNEQFF.

The chain combines TRBV5-1 with TRBJ1-6, with a possible D match to TRBD1 (5 bases). Germline V gene lookup returns CDR1 SGHRS and CDR2 YFSETQ. The V end was cut by 0 bases, the J end by 10 bases, with 8 bases between. The CDR3 length is 13 residues. CDR3 region: CASSLAGGSPLHF. The CDR3 DNA sequence: TGCGCCAGCAGCTTGGCTGGGGGGTCACCCCTCCACTTT.

The V gene is TRBV19, the J gene TRBJ1-2, with D tentatively TRBD1 (5 bases). The CDR3 is 13 residues long. CDR1 LNHDA and CDR2 SQIVND come from the germline V gene (reference sequence). V was cut by 3 bases and J by 4 bases, with 9 bases left in between. In DNA form, the CDR3 reads TGTGCCAGTAGTATCGGGGGTGGCTATGGCTACACCTTC. Translation gives CASSIGGGYGYTF.

The chain carries TRBV15 and TRBJ2-1, with TRBD1 identical over 12 bases. Germline V lookup: CDR1 LNHNV, CDR2 YYDKDF (reference sequence). V gave up 8 bases and J gave up 8 bases; unmatched junction bases: 13. The CDR3 loop spans 16 amino acids. The CDR3 DNA is TGTGCCACCTCAAGAGGGGGGACAGGGGGCCTCGATGAGCAGTTCTTC. Translating it yields CATSRGGTGGLDEQFF.

The V gene is TRBV9, the J gene TRBJ2-7, with a possible D match to TRBD2 (6 bases). CDR3 length equals 14 residues. Germline CDR1 is SGDLS and CDR2 is YYNGEE. V lost 4 bases and J 7 bases, leaving 18 bases between the germline ends. The CDR3 loop is CASSPPGLPIEQYF. The CDR3 coding sequence is TGTGCCAGCAGCCCACCGGGACTTCCGATTGAGCAGTACTTC.

CDR3 nucleotides: TGTGCCAGCAGCAAGTTTGAGGGGGCATGGGAGACCCAGTACTTC. As protein: CASSKFEGAWETQYF. V is TRBV7-6 and J is TRBJ2-5, with 7 bases fitting TRBD1. Germline V gene data show CDR1 as SGHVS and CDR2 as FNYEAQ. This CDR3 is 15 amino acids long. V was clipped by 5 bases and J by 5 bases; unmatched bases: 11.

The genes are TRBV4-1 and TRBJ1-2, with 10 bases fitting TRBD1. In germline, CDR1 is MGHRA, CDR2 YSYEKL. The CDR3 spans 14 residues. The junction had 6 bases not matched to a gene; V was cut back by 4 bases and J by 7 bases. In DNA, the CDR3 is TGCGCCAGCAGCCTCGACAGGGGGCTTGGTGGCTACACCTTC. Its protein product is CASSLDRGLGGYTF.

The chain recombines TRBV3-1 (or the pseudogene TRBV3-2) with TRBJ2-3, with no clear D. The length of the CDR3 is 14 residues. Trimming left V 7 bases short and J 11 bases short, with 22 bases between. CDR1 and CDR2 from the germline V gene are LGHDT and YNNKEL (reference sequence). Written as DNA, the CDR3 is TGTGCCAGCATGATGTACAAACTTATCTCGGGGCAGTATTTT. It specifies CASMMYKLISGQYF.

V and J are TRBV6-5 and TRBJ2-7, with 7 positions matching TRBD1. V shed 6 bases, J shed 4 bases, and the junction held 9 bases outside the gene matches. CDR1 and CDR2 from the germline V gene are MNHEY and SVGAGI. The CDR3 sequence is 14 residues long. CDR3 sequence: CASSATGTLYEQYF. In DNA form, the CDR3 reads TGTGCCAGCAGCGCGACAGGGACGCTGTACGAGCAGTACTTC.

The chain recombines TRBV4-3 with TRBJ2-3; 11 bases are a match to TRBD2. This CDR3 is 18 amino acids long. Germline values: CDR1 LGHNA, CDR2 YSLEER. Losses at the gene ends were 3 bases for V and 1 base for J; bases not matched to a gene: 9. The CDR3 spells CASSHGTSGSWGTDTQYF. In DNA, the CDR3 is TGCGCCAGCAGCCATGGCACTAGCGGGAGCTGGGGCACAGATACGCAGTATTTT.

The genes are TRBV30 and TRBJ2-3; D may be TRBD2 (5 bases). Germline CDR1 and CDR2: GTSNPN and SVGIG (reference sequence). Trimming stripped 1 base from V and 0 bases from J, with 8 bases between. This CDR3 is built from 14 residues. The CDR3 bases are TGTGCCTGGAGTGCCGGCGGGAGCACAGATACGCAGTATTTT. Its protein product is CAWSAGGSTDTQYF.

V is TRBV30 and J is TRBJ2-4; D is undetermined. Trimming pared 1 base from V and 16 bases from J, leaving 17 bases between. Germline-derived CDR1 and CDR2 are GTSNPN and SVGIG (reference sequence). The CDR3 loop spans 12 amino acids. In DNA form, the CDR3 reads TGTGCCTGGAGTGCCCCCGACAATTTCAGATACTTC. It yields the protein CAWSAPDNFRYF.

The V gene is TRBV6-6, the J gene TRBJ2-2; TRBD2 aligns across 9 bases. The germline gives CDR1 MNHNY, CDR2 SVGAGI (reference sequence). V trimming: 0 bases; J trimming: 6 bases; junction bases outside the gene matches: 5. This CDR3 is 16 amino acids long. The CDR3 spells CASSYSVSGSSGELFF. The CDR3 nucleotides read TGTGCCAGCAGTTACTCGGTTAGCGGGAGTTCCGGGGAGCTGTTTTTT.

The chain joins TRBV4-2 to TRBJ2-1; unclear D gene. The CDR3 has 15 amino acids. Trimming took off 0 bases at V and 7 bases at J, with 13 bases between the two ends. Germline V gives CDR1 LGHNA, CDR2 YNFKEQ. CDR3 nucleotides: TGTGCCAGCAGCCAAGACCTAGAACTCTTAAATGAGCAGTTCTTC. Protein sequence: CASSQDLELLNEQFF.

The chain's CDR3 is CASSVTGAAKNIQYF. For the CDR3, the DNA is TGTGCCAGCAGCGTAACAGGGGCAGCCAAAAACATTCAGTACTTC. J is TRBJ2-4 and V is TRBV7-2, with TRBD1 matching 7 bases. The germline V gene has CDR1 SGHTA and CDR2 FQGNSA. CDR3 size: 15 residues. The trim removed 5 bases at V and 0 bases at J, leaving 4 bases unmatched.

V is TRBV28 and J is TRBJ1-6, with D perhaps TRBD1 (6 bases). The germline V and J ends were trimmed by 4 bases and 5 bases, with 6 bases remaining between them. The germline CDR1 and CDR2 sequences are MDHEN and SYDVKM. CDR3 size: 13 residues. The CDR3 DNA reads as TGTGCCAGCAGTTGGGACAATAATTCACCCCTCCACTTT. Translated: CASSWDNNSPLHF.

This clone is a singleton in its sample. The chain is built from TRBV27 and TRBJ2-1; 14 bases line up with TRBD2. V shed 6 bases, J shed 9 bases, and the junction held 4 bases outside the gene matches. Germline V CDR1 and CDR2: MNHEY, SMNVEV (reference sequence). The CDR3 runs 14 residues. The DNA of the CDR3 is TGTGCCAGCAGCGGACTAGCGGGAGGCGTTGAGCAGTTCTTC. Residues: CASSGLAGGVEQFF.

CDR3 sequence (DNA): TGTGCCAGCAGCACGAAGGGGCCCGGATCAAATTATAATTCACCCCTCCACTTT. It specifies CASSTKGPGSNYNSPLHF. The rearrangement joins TRBV6-2 or TRBV6-3 to TRBJ1-6; the D gene is possibly TRBD1 (5 bases). CDR1 and CDR2 (germline): MNHEY, SVGEGT. CDR3 length equals 18 residues. V lost 6 bases and J lost 4, with 22 bases in between.

In this sample, this clone turned up a few times. This chain's CDR3 is CASSPGGAREQYF. CDR3 bases: TGTGCCAGCTCACCAGGCGGGGCCCGGGAGCAGTACTTC. The chain uses TRBV18 and TRBJ2-7; a possible D gene is TRBD2 (6 bases). CDR3 size: 13 residues. Germline loops: CDR1 KGHSH, CDR2 LQKENI. The ends were cut back, 2 bases at V and 7 bases at J, with 12 bases in the middle.